Listed here are 28 T cell receptor beta chains from one sample, sequenced in a study of spatial heterogeneity in lung cancer. The time point here: sample taken at primary tumor resection. Whole RNA from tumor, nontumor lung or frozen PBMC was sequenced unsorted. TCRdb re-called the 5' RACE reads through MiXCR, storing one row per CDR3 protein. The sample lists roughly 70,000 distinct CDR3 sequences, 10% to 15% occurring once. The material was PBMCs, obtained at surgery. The receptors originated from a male donor with early-stage non-small cell lung cancer.

This clonotype was seen many times. V and J are TRBV5-1 and TRBJ1-5, with 7 bases fitting TRBD1. The CDR3 is 14 amino acids. Germline V lookup: CDR1 SGHRS, CDR2 YFSETQ. The V segment lost 4 bases and the J segment 7 bases; nucleotides outside the gene matches: 8. CDR3 sequence (DNA): TGCGCCAGCAGCCCAGGACAGGCCGGGCAGCCCCAGCATTTT. Protein: CASSPGQAGQPQHF.

The chain uses TRBV7-2 and TRBJ2-5, with 7 bases identical to TRBD2. Germline V CDR1 and CDR2: SGHTA, FQGNSA. The ends lost 4 bases at V and 9 bases at J; junction bases unmatched: 8. CDR3 size: 13 residues. The DNA of the CDR3 is TGTGCCAGCAGCTCCTTGACGACTAGCTCCCAGTACTTC. The encoded protein is CASSSLTTSSQYF.

This clonotype was counted between two and nine times. The chain couples TRBV5-1 to TRBJ2-3; maybe TRBD2 (5 bases). The V end lost 5 bases, the J end lost 0 bases, and 7 bases lay between the germline ends. CDR1 and CDR2 from the germline V gene are SGHRS and YFSETQ. The CDR3 spans 13 residues. The CDR3, as DNA: TGCGCCAGCAGTAGAGGGAGCACAGATACGCAGTATTTT. Protein product: CASSRGSTDTQYF.

The V and J genes are TRBV5-1 and TRBJ2-1; 7 bases agree with TRBD2. Germline V gives CDR1 SGHRS, CDR2 YFSETQ. Trimming at V came to 2 bases and at J to 6 bases, leaving 2 bases not matched to a gene. The CDR3 spans 13 residues. CDR3 amino acids: CASSLSSGNEQFF. CDR3 DNA sequence: TGCGCCAGCAGCTTATCTAGCGGCAATGAGCAGTTCTTC.

This clonotype occurred a few times. The chain is built from TRBV18 and TRBJ1-1; D unclear. Deletions cut 5 bases from V and 11 bases from J, with 18 bases between. CDR3 size: 13 residues. The germline V gene encodes CDR1 KGHSH and CDR2 LQKENI. In DNA form, the CDR3 reads TGTGCCAGCTCATCGACCGGTGGAAGTTGGGCTTTCTTT. This codes for CASSSTGGSWAFF.

This clonotype was observed at least ten times. The chain combines TRBV4-3 with TRBJ2-1; the match to TRBD2 covers 13 bases. V shed 1 base and J 12 bases; nucleotides not matched to a gene: 6. The V gene's germline CDR1 is LGHNA and CDR2 YSLEER. CDR3 length: 15 residues. This chain's CDR3 is CASSQAPLAGGPQFF. The CDR3 coding sequence is TGCGCCAGCAGCCAAGCCCCACTAGCGGGAGGGCCGCAGTTCTTC.

The chain carries TRBV7-9 and TRBJ1-2; no clear D. Germline CDR1 is SEHNR and CDR2 is FQNEAQ (reference sequence). V was cut by 2 bases and J by 2 bases, with 12 bases left in between. The CDR3 consists of 15 residues. The CDR3 sequence: CASSLMRTGNYGYTF. The DNA of the CDR3 is TGTGCCAGCAGCTTAATGAGGACGGGGAACTATGGCTACACCTTC. Using reference TRBV7-9 and TRBJ1-2 for the parts outside the CDR3, the full variable domain is DTGVSQNPRHKITKRGQNVTFRCDPISEHNRLYWYRQTLGQGPEFLTYFQNEAQLEKSRLLSDRFSAERPKGSFSTLEIQRTEQGDSAMYLCASSLMRTGNYGYTFGSGTRLTVV.

This clonotype has at least ten counts. The chain employs TRBV27 and TRBJ1-1; D uncertain. The V end was cut by 1 base, the J end by 0 bases, with 18 bases between. Germline V gene sequence: CDR1 MNHEY, CDR2 SMNVEV (reference sequence). The CDR3 consists of 18 residues. Here the CDR3 DNA reads TGTGCCAGCAGTTTATTGGTAAGAGGAGGTCGGATGAACACTGAAGCTTTCTTT. This sequence encodes CASSLLVRGGRMNTEAFF.

This clonotype turned up a few times. The chain employs TRBV20-1 and TRBJ2-1; no firm D call. CDR3 length: 13 amino acids. Trimming stripped 6 bases from V and 6 bases from J, with 15 bases between. CDR1 and CDR2 from the germline V gene are DFQATT and SNEGSKA (reference sequence). Here the CDR3 reads CSAAGRGSNEQFF. CDR3 DNA sequence: TGCAGTGCAGCCGGGCGCGGTTCCAATGAGCAGTTCTTC.

This clonotype was seen many times. The gene calls are TRBV29-1 and TRBJ2-1; unclear D gene. Deletions cut 1 base from V and 7 bases from J, with 14 bases between. Germline values: CDR1 SQVTM, CDR2 ANQGSEA. CDR3 length equals 14 residues. The CDR3: CSVEGALHRNEQFF. For the CDR3, the DNA is TGCAGCGTTGAAGGTGCTCTACATAGAAATGAGCAGTTCTTC.

This clonotype was picked up many times. The junction and the germline gene differ at one end; a read error may be behind it. V usage is TRBV30 and J usage is TRBJ2-2; possibly TRBD2 for D (6 bases). The V gene's germline CDR1 is GTSNPN and CDR2 SVGIG (reference sequence). This CDR3 comprises 12 residues. CDR3 region: CAWSGEAGELFF. The CDR3 bases are TGTGCCTGGAGTGGGGAGGCCGGAGAGCTGTTTTTT. The full variable domain, its missing parts supplied by reference TRBV30 and TRBJ2-2, is SQTIHQWPATLVQPVGSPLSLECTVEGTSNPNLYWYRQAAGRGLQLLFYSVGIGQISSEVPQNLSASRPQDRQFILSSKKLLLSDSGFYLCAWSGEAGELFFGEGSRLTVL.

This clonotype was recorded a few times. The chain combines TRBV5-1 with TRBJ1-5, with a tentative D call TRBD1 (6 bases). The CDR3 has 13 residues. CDR1 is SGHRS, CDR2 YFSETQ, per germline. Deletions cut 5 bases from V and 3 bases from J, with 9 bases between. For the CDR3, the DNA is TGCGCCAGCAGGGACAGTCCCAATCAGCCCCAGCATTTT. Residues: CASRDSPNQPQHF.

The table lists this clonotype with a few counts. This chain connects TRBV7-2 to TRBJ2-4; 7 bases line up with TRBD1. In germline, CDR1 is SGHTA, CDR2 FQGNSA. Losses at the gene ends were 6 bases for V and 0 bases for J; bases not matched to a gene: 11. This CDR3 region has 17 residues. The CDR3 is CASRPIGTDLAKNIQYF. Here the CDR3 DNA reads TGTGCCAGCAGGCCAATCGGGACAGATCTAGCCAAAAACATTCAGTACTTC.

The chain is built from TRBV4-3 and TRBJ2-1, with 10 bases aligning to TRBD1. There are 15 residues in the CDR3. Trimming removed 4 bases from V and 10 bases from J; junction bases left unmatched: 10. CDR1 and CDR2 (germline): LGHNA, YSLEER. The CDR3 region has the DNA TGCGCCAGCAGCCTGGATCGCTTGACAGGGGGCGAGCAGTTCTTC. It specifies CASSLDRLTGGEQFF.

This clonotype has only a few counts. This chain joins TRBV2 and TRBJ2-5, with D unclear. This CDR3 has 13 residues. CDR1 SNHLY and CDR2 FYNNEI come from the germline V gene. V dropped 4 bases and J dropped 6 bases, with 12 bases sitting between them. The CDR3 nucleotides read TGTGCCAGCAGTGCGGCAATCGAACAGACCCAGTACTTC. It yields the protein CASSAAIEQTQYF.

The chain is built from TRBV28 and TRBJ2-4, with TRBD2 matching 8 bases. Per germline, CDR1 MDHEN and CDR2 SYDVKM. The V and J ends lost 6 bases and 2 bases, in that order; junction bases with no gene match: 6. The CDR3 sequence is 15 residues long. CDR3 protein: CASSAGGDTKNIQYF. The CDR3 bases are TGTGCCAGCAGCGCCGGGGGGGACACCAAAAACATTCAGTACTTC.

In its sample, this clonotype was seen many times. The rearrangement links TRBV6-1 to TRBJ1-6; TRBD1 agrees at 7 bases. Germline CDR1 MNHNS, CDR2 SASEGT. V was clipped by 1 base and J by 10 bases; unmatched bases: 7. This CDR3 has 15 residues. CDR3 DNA sequence: TGTGCCAGCAGTGAAGTAGAGGGGGCTAGGTCACCCCTCCACTTT. This sequence encodes CASSEVEGARSPLHF.

This clonotype came up many times. This chain uses TRBV27 with TRBJ2-3; D gene unclear. Between the trimmed V and J ends, which lost 4 bases and 8 bases, there was a span of 10 bases. This CDR3 region has 12 residues. The V gene's germline CDR1 is MNHEY and CDR2 SMNVEV (reference sequence). The CDR3 DNA is TGTGCCAGCAGTTCGGACCTTCTTACGCAGTATTTT. Encoded protein: CASSSDLLTQYF.

The chain has TRBV6-2 or TRBV6-3 and TRBJ2-7, with a weak D call TRBD2 (5 bases). The CDR3 is made up of 14 amino acids. The V end was cut by 6 bases, the J end by 0 bases, with 12 bases between. Germline CDR1 MNHEY, CDR2 SVGEGT. The DNA of the CDR3 is TGTGCCAGCAGCGGACTTAGGGTCTCCTACGAGCAGTACTTC. The encoded protein is CASSGLRVSYEQYF.

The sample holds many counts of this clonotype. The chain is built from TRBV10-2 and TRBJ2-1; D remains ambiguous. Germline V CDR1 and CDR2: WSHSY, SAAADI. V shed 5 bases and J shed 5 bases, with 13 bases lying between them. The CDR3 is made up of 14 amino acids. The CDR3 spells CASSKSSWDNEQFF. The CDR3 bases are TGCGCCAGCAGTAAATCTAGTTGGGACAATGAGCAGTTCTTC.

This clonotype came up a few times. The rearrangement joins TRBV6-1 to TRBJ1-5; TRBD1 agrees at 7 bases. In germline, CDR1 is MNHNS, CDR2 SASEGT. CDR3 length: 16 residues. V lost 2 bases, J lost 0 bases, and 4 bases stayed unmatched. This CDR3 reads CASSERTGYSNQPQHF. In DNA form, the CDR3 reads TGTGCCAGCAGTGAAAGGACAGGTTATAGCAATCAGCCCCAGCATTTT.

This clonotype was seen many times. The V and J genes are TRBV29-1 and TRBJ1-1; the match to TRBD1 covers 9 bases. Germline assignment: CDR1 SQVTM and CDR2 ANQGSEA. Germline trimming cut 7 bases from V and 11 bases from J; bases unmatched to any gene: 11. The CDR3 is 12 residues long. CDR3 protein: CSEVPGQGEAFF. CDR3 coding DNA: TGCAGCGAAGTCCCGGGACAGGGAGAGGCTTTCTTT.

Ten or more counts support this clonotype. The chain combines TRBV27 with TRBJ2-3; D may correspond to TRBD1 or TRBD2 (5 bases each). This CDR3 is built from 19 residues. Trimming took 6 bases from V and 6 from J, leaving 31 bases between them. Germline V gene lookup returns CDR1 MNHEY and CDR2 SMNVEV (reference sequence). This CDR3 reads CASSPFRSRDGLPLDTQYF. The DNA for the CDR3 is TGTGCCAGCAGCCCGTTTCGGTCCCGGGACGGGTTACCGTTGGATACGCAGTATTTT.

Worth noting for this clonotype: At one boundary the junction diverges from the germline segment, which might be a read error. CDR3: CASSSSAPQNAEAFF. The CDR3 DNA reads TGTGCCAGCTCATCGAGCGCTCCCCAGAACGCTGAAGCTTTCTTT. V gene TRBV18 combines with J gene TRBJ1-1; D gene uncertain. Looked up from germline, CDR1 is KGHSH and CDR2 is LQKENI. The CDR3 length is 15 residues.

This chain joins TRBV24-1 and TRBJ2-5; perhaps TRBD1 as D (7 bases). CDR1 and CDR2 (germline): KGHDR, SFDVKD. The CDR3 is made up of 16 amino acids. V lost 5 bases to trimming and J lost 2 bases, with 17 bases between them. CDR3 coding DNA: TGTGCCACCAGTGCCTATAGGAGGGGGCGGCAAGAGACCCAGTACTTC. Protein: CATSAYRRGRQETQYF.

There are many counts of this clonotype. The chain employs TRBV5-1 and TRBJ2-5, with 7 bases that match TRBD1. V dropped 4 bases and J dropped 2; count of bases not matched to a gene: 5. The CDR3 sequence is 14 residues long. Germline CDR1 and CDR2: SGHRS and YFSETQ. CDR3 protein: CASSPGTEQETQYF. CDR3 in DNA: TGCGCCAGCAGCCCCGGGACAGAGCAAGAGACCCAGTACTTC.

This clonotype was seen a single time. This could be a read error, since a much larger clone is one nucleotide away. The V and J genes are TRBV6-1 and TRBJ2-7; D ambiguous. CDR3 size: 13 residues. CDR1 is MNHNS, CDR2 SASEGT, per germline. The ends were cut back, 5 bases at V and 3 bases at J, with 11 bases in the middle. The CDR3 protein is CASSLRPYYEQYF. Here the CDR3 DNA reads TGTGCCAGCAGTCTCAGGCCCTACTACGAGCAGTACTTC.

The rearrangement joins TRBV11-3 to TRBJ1-1, with unresolved D. Germline V gives CDR1 SGHNT, CDR2 YENEEA. V was cut by 4 bases and J by 0 bases, with 6 bases left in between. The CDR3 totals 13 residues. CDR3 DNA sequence: TGTGCCAGCAGCTCTGCACTGAACACTGAAGCTTTCTTT. Translation gives CASSSALNTEAFF.